Below, 14 T cell receptor beta chains from the same sample are listed, as sequenced in a study of Tregs in tolerant kidney transplant recipients. Sequencing was performed with immunoSEQ multiplex PCR; in TCRdb, only in-frame clones are kept and a portion is missing. Recorded for this sample: 25,000 to 35,000 clones. This material consisted of CD8+ T cells from blood, taken before the transplant. The receptors here all came from a human donor who received a combined kidney and bone marrow transplant.

Notes on this clone: From the germline J gene comes the end of the CDR3, since the read stops 3 residues before it. The V gene is TRBV7-2, the J gene TRBJ1-6; D unresolved. Germline V gene data show CDR1 as SGHTA and CDR2 as FQGNSA. Trimming pared 3 bases from V and 11 bases from J, leaving 11 bases between. The CDR3 length is 13 residues. Partial CDR3 DNA: TGTGCCAGCAGCTTCCGACCCGCGGCACCC. Its protein is CASSFRPAAP. The whole CDR3 reads CASSFRPAAPLHF.

A word on this clone: Read data end 3 residues before the CDR3 end; the end is taken from the germline J gene. The chain couples TRBV18 to TRBJ2-2; tentatively, D is TRBD1 (5 bases). Trimming cost V 0 bases and J 1 base, with 6 bases left between them. The CDR3 is 15 amino acids. Germline V gene data show CDR1 as KGHSH and CDR2 as LQKENI. The CDR3 sequence: CASSPPTVNTGELFF. Partial CDR3 DNA: TGTGCCAGCTCACCACCGACAGTGAACACCGGGGAG.

Points on this clone: The read ends 3 residues shy of where the CDR3 ends; the end is completed using the germline J gene. This chain joins TRBV2 and TRBJ1-2, with 9 bases lining up with TRBD1. Germline V gene lookup returns CDR1 SNHLY and CDR2 FYNNEI. V lost 3 bases, J lost 4 bases, and 9 bases stayed unmatched. This CDR3 has 16 residues. The CDR3 spells CASSDGGQGFSYGYTF. The part of the CDR3 DNA that was read is TGTGCCAGCAGTGACGGGGGACAGGGTTTTTCCTATGGC.

About this clone: The CDR3 is cut off 3 residues early in the read; its end comes from the germline J gene. The rearrangement joins TRBV9 to TRBJ2-1; possibly TRBD2 for D (7 bases). In germline, CDR1 is SGDLS, CDR2 YYNGEE. CDR3 length: 15 amino acids. Trimming removed 3 bases at V and 4 bases at J, with 14 bases between. The CDR3 protein is CASSGRGGAYNEQFF. The DNA read from the CDR3 is TGTGCCAGCAGCGGGAGGGGGGGCGCATACAATGAG.

CDR3 sequence reads: CASSYRTSGYNEQFF. The DNA read from the CDR3 is TGTGCCAGCAGTTACCGGACTAGCGGCTACAATGAG. V and J are TRBV6-2 or TRBV6-3 and TRBJ2-1, with 10 bases lining up with TRBD2. The read ends 3 residues before the CDR3 terminus; that terminus is restored from the germline J gene. This CDR3 contains 15 residues. CDR1 and CDR2 (germline): MNHEY, SVGEGT. V shed 2 bases and J 3 bases; nucleotides not matched to a gene: 1.

CDR3 in amino acids: CASSISRTSVYEQYF. The sequenced CDR3 bases are TGTGCCAGTAGTATTTCTAGGACTAGCGTCTACGAG. The chain uses TRBV19 and TRBJ2-7, with 9 bases that match TRBD2. The read comes to an end 3 residues before the CDR3 does, leaving the germline J gene to fill in the end. CDR1 and CDR2 from the germline V gene are LNHDA and SQIVND (reference sequence). CDR3 length: 15 residues. Trimming cost V 3 bases and J 3 bases; bases outside gene matches: 6.

A note on this clone: The read terminates 3 residues before the CDR3 end, so the remaining end is supplied by the germline J gene. The chain employs TRBV2 and TRBJ2-1; 8 bases match TRBD2. V lost 6 bases, J lost 4 bases, and 5 bases stayed unmatched. Germline CDR1 is SNHLY and CDR2 is FYNNEI. This CDR3 contains 14 residues. CDR3 DNA, as far as it was read: TGTGCCAGCAGCGATAGCGGGGTATACAATGAG. Its protein is CASSDSGVYNE. Given in full, the CDR3 is CASSDSGVYNEQFF.

The sequenced part of the CDR3 DNA is TGTGCCAGTAGTTTAGGGCCCCCTTACAATGAG. Translated, it gives CASSLGPPYNE. The full CDR3 sequence reads CASSLGPPYNEQFF. This chain uses TRBV19 with TRBJ2-1, with D unresolved. The DNA ends 3 residues before the CDR3 does, and the rest of the CDR3 is filled in from the germline J gene. Trimming removed 5 bases from V and 4 bases from J, with 12 bases in between. The CDR3 has 14 amino acids. CDR1 LNHDA and CDR2 SQIVND come from the germline V gene (reference sequence).

Concerning this clone itself: Sequencing ends 3 residues short of the CDR3 end; the germline J gene provides the rest. The chain has TRBV7-2 and TRBJ2-7; either TRBD1 or TRBD2 may supply D (5 bases each). Germline V gene sequence: CDR1 SGHTA, CDR2 FQGNSA. This CDR3 is 15 amino acids long. V gave up 5 bases and J gave up 4 bases, with 18 bases separating them. CDR3 loop: CASSREGLSYYEQYF. The sequenced CDR3 bases are TGTGCCAGCAGCCGAGAGGGGCTCAGCTATTACGAG.

The DNA read from the CDR3 is TGTGCCAGCAGCTTAGCGGTCGGGGCAGGGGGCTTTGGCACTGAA. Encoded protein: CASSLAVGAGGFGTE. The CDR3 reads in full as CASSLAVGAGGFGTEAFF. The chain is built from TRBV7-6 and TRBJ1-1; 8 nucleotides line up with TRBD1. The read stops 3 residues short of the end of the CDR3; the missing end is completed from the germline J gene. CDR1 is SGHVS and CDR2 is FNYEAQ in the germline V gene. This CDR3 has 18 residues. Unmatched junction bases numbered 13, after V lost 0 bases and J lost 4 bases.

A remark on this clone: With the read ending 3 residues before the CDR3 end, the germline J gene is used to fill in that end. The V call is TRBV19, the J call TRBJ2-5; tentative D call: TRBD2 (5 bases). Trimming removed 3 bases at V and 5 bases at J, with 16 bases between. Germline-derived CDR1 and CDR2 are LNHDA and SQIVND (reference sequence). This CDR3 is built from 15 residues. CDR3 bases read: TGTGCCAGTAGTATTTCGGCCATTCCGGGGGAGACC. Translating gives CASSISAIPGET. The full-length CDR3 reads as CASSISAIPGETQYF.

With regard to this clone: The CDR3 end is not reached by the read, which stops 3 residues before it; the germline J gene fills it in. V gene TRBV13 combines with J gene TRBJ2-2, with D tentatively TRBD2 (5 bases). CDR3 length equals 13 residues. V lost 7 bases to trimming and J lost 5 bases, with 11 bases between them. CDR1 is PRHDT, CDR2 FYEKMQ, per germline (reference sequence). The chain's CDR3 is CASIASGTGELFF. The part of the CDR3 DNA that was read is TGTGCCAGCATAGCGTCGGGGACCGGGGAG.

About this clone itself: The missing CDR3 end, 3 residues past where the read stops, is filled in from the germline J gene. V and J are TRBV11-2 and TRBJ1-6; 8 bases agree with TRBD1. V lost 3 bases to trimming and J lost 6 bases; unmatched junction nucleotides: 4. Germline V gives CDR1 SGHAT, CDR2 FQNNGV. The CDR3 extends over 15 amino acids. The CDR3 sequence is CASSFGQGGNSPLHF. Incomplete CDR3 DNA: TGTGCCAGCAGCTTTGGACAGGGTGGTAATTCACCC. The entire variable domain, with the rest obtained from reference TRBV11-2 and TRBJ1-6, is as follows: EAGVAQSPRYKIIEKRQSVAFWCNPISGHATLYWYQQILGQGPKLLIQFQNNGVVDDSQLPKDRFSAERLKGVDSTLKIQPAKLEDSAVYLCASSFGQGGNSPLHFGNGTRLTVT.

As concerns this clone: The read is 3 residues too short to cover the CDR3 end, so that end is filled in from the germline J gene. This chain uses TRBV14 with TRBJ2-1; D is unresolved. Trimming left V 0 bases short and J 0 bases short, with 6 bases between. Germline CDR1 is SGHDN and CDR2 is FVKESK. CDR3 length: 15 amino acids. The CDR3 DNA, read in part, is TGTGCCAGCAGCCAAGAACAGAGCTCCTACAATGAG. This sequence encodes CASSQEQSSYNE. The CDR3 in full is CASSQEQSSYNEQFF.